The clone carrying this T cell receptor (beta chain) was counted a few times. The sample belongs to a study of patients and donors after allogeneic stem cell transplantation. Germline V CDR1 and CDR2: SGHNT, YENEEA. Trimming removed 5 bases from V and 6 bases from J, with 20 bases in between. The CDR3 contains 16 residues. One entry per CDR3 protein, called by TCRdb with MiXCR from the RT-PCR reads. The top ten clones hold around 6% of a sample with 920,000 or so distinct CDR3 sequences, about a sixth of them seen once. The V call is TRBV11-3, the J call TRBJ2-1; possibly TRBD2 for D (5 bases). The sample taken for sequencing was blood, either unsorted or a sorted T cell fraction (not recorded which). This sequence was found in a human donor who was either an allogeneic HSCT recipient or a stem cell or donor lymphocyte infusion donor (not recorded which). It is not recorded whose cells these are; they may come from a transplant donor. CDR3 bases: TGTGCCAGCAGCCCCTCTAGCCGGGCGTCAGGCAATGAGCAGTTCTTC. Protein product: CASSPSSRASGNEQFF.